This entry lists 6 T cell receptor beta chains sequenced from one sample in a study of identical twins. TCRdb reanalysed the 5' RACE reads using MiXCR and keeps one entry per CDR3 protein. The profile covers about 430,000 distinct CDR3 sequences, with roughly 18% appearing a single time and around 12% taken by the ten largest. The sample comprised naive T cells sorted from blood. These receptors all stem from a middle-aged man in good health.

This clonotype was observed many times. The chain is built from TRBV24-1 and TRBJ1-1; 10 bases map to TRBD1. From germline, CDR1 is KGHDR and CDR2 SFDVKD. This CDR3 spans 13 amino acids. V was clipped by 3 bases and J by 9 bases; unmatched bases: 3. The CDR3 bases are TGTGCCACCAGTGATCTGGGACAGGGGCAAGCTTTCTTT. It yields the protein CATSDLGQGQAFF.

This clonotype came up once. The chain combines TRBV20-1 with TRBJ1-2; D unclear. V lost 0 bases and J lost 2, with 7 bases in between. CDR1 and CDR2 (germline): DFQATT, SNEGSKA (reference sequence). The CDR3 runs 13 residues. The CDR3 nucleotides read TGCAGTGCTAGAGATCTACAGAACTATGGCTACACCTTC. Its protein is CSARDLQNYGYTF.

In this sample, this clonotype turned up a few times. The CDR3 sequence is CSARNPKQFF. The CDR3 DNA follows: TGCAGTGCTAGAAACCCAAAGCAGTTCTTC. The J gene is TRBJ2-1, the V gene TRBV20-1; D uncertain. Germline-derived CDR1 and CDR2 are DFQATT and SNEGSKA (reference sequence). This CDR3 comprises 10 residues. V was cut by 2 bases and J by 11 bases, with 7 bases left in between.

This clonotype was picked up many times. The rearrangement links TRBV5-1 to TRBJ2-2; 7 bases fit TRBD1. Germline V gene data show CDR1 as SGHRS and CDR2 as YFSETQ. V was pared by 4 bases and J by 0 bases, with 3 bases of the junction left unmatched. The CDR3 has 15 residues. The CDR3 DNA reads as TGCGCCAGCAGCAATGACAGGGCGAACACCGGGGAGCTGTTTTTT. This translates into CASSNDRANTGELFF.

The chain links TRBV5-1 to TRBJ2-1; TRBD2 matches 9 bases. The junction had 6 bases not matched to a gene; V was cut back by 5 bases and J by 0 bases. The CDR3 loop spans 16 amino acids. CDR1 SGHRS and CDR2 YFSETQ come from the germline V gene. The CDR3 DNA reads TGCGCCAGCAGGCTTAGCGGGGGCAACTCCTACAATGAGCAGTTCTTC. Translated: CASRLSGGNSYNEQFF.

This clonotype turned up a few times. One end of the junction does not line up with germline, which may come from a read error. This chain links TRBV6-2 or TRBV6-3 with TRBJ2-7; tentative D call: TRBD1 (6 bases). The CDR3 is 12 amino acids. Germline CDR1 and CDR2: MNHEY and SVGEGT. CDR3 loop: CASNPARPGQRF. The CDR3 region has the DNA TGTGCCAGTAACCCTGCCCGACCGGGACAAAGATTC.